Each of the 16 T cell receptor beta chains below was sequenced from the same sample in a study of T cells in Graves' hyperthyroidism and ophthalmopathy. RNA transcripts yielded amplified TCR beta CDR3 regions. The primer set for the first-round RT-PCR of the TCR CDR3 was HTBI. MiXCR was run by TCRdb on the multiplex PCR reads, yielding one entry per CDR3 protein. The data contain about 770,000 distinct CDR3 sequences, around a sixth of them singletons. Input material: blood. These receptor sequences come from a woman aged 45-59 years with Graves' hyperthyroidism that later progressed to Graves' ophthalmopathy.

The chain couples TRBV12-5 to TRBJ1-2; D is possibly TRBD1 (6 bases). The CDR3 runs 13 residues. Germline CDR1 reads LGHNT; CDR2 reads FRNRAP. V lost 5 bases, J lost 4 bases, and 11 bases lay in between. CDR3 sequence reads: CASGIDRIYGYTF. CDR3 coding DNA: TGTGCTAGTGGTATAGACAGGATCTATGGCTACACCTTC. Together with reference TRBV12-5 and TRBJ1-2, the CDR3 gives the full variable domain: DARVTQTPRHKVTEMGQEVTMRCQPILGHNTVFWYRQTMMQGLELLAYFRNRAPLDDSGMPKDRFSAEMPDATLATLKIQPSEPRDSAVYFCASGIDRIYGYTFGSGTRLTVV.

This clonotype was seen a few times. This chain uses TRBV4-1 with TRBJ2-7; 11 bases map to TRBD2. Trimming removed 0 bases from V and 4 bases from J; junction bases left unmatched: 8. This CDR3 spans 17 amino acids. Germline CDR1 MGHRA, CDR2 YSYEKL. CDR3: CASSQEESTSGGYEQYF. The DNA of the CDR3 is TGCGCCAGCAGCCAAGAAGAATCAACTAGCGGGGGTTACGAGCAGTACTTC.

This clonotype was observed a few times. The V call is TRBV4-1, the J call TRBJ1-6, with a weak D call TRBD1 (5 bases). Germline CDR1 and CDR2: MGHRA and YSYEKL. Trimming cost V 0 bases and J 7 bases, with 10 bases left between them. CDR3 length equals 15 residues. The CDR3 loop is CASSQDRVGNSPLHF. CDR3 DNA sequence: TGCGCCAGCAGCCAAGACAGGGTTGGGAATTCACCCCTCCACTTT.

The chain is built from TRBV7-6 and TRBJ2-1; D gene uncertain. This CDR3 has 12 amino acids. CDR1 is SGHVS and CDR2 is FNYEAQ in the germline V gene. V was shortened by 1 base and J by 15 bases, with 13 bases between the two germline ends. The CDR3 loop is CASSLGQDHPFF. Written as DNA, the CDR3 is TGTGCCAGCAGCTTAGGGCAGGATCATCCGTTCTTC.

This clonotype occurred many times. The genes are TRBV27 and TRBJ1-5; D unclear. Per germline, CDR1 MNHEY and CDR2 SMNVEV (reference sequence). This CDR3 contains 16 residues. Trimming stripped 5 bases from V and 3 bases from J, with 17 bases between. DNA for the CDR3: TGTGCCAGCAGTGCTCTGGTTGGCAGCAACAATCAGCCCCAGCATTTT. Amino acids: CASSALVGSNNQPQHF.

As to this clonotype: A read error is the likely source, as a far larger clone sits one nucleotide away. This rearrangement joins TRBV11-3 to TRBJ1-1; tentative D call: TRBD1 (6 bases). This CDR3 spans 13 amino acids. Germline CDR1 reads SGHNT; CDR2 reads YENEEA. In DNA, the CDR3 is TGTGTCAGCAGCAGGGGACAGAACACTGAAGCTTTCTTT. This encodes CVSSRGQNTEAFF.

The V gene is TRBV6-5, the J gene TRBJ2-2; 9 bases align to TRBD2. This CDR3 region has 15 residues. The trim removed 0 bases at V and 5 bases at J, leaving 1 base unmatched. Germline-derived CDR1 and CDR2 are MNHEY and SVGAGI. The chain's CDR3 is CASSYSAGGTGELFF. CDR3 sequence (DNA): TGTGCCAGCAGTTACTCCGCGGGGGGGACCGGGGAGCTGTTTTTT.

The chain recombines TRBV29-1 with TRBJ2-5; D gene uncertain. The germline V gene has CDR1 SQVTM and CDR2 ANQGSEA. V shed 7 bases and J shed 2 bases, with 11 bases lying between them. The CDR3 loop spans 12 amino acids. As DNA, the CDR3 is TGCAGCGCCGCCGAGCAGCAAGAGACCCAGTACTTC. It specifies CSAAEQQETQYF.

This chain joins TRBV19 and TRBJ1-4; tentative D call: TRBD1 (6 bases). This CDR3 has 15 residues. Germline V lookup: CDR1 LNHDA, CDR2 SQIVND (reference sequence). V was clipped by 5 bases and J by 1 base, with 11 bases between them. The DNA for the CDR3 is TGTGCCAGTAGTCCACAGGGAGGAACTAATGAAAAACTGTTTTTT. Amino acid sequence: CASSPQGGTNEKLFF.

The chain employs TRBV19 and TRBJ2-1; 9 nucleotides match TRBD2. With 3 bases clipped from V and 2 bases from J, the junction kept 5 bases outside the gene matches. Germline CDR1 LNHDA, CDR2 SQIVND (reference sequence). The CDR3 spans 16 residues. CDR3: CASSIALAGTYNEQFF. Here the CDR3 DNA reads TGTGCCAGTAGTATCGCCCTAGCGGGGACCTACAATGAGCAGTTCTTC.

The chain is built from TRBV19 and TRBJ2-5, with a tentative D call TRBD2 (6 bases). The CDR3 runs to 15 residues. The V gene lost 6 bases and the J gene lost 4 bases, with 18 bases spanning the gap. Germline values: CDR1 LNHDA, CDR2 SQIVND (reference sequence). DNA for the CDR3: TGTGCCAGTAGCCCCCTCTCCGGGACTCCAGAGACCCAGTACTTC. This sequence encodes CASSPLSGTPETQYF.

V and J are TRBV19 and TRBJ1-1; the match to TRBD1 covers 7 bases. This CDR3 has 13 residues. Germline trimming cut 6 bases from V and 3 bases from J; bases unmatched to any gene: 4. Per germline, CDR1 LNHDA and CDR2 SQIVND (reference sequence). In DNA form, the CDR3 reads TGTGCCAGTAGGATACAGGGGTACACTGAAGCTTTCTTT. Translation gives CASRIQGYTEAFF.

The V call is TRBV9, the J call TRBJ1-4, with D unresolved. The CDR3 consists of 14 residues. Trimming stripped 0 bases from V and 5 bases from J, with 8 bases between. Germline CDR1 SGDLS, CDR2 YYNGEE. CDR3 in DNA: TGTGCCAGCAGCGTAGGAGCCTTGAATGAAAAACTGTTTTTT. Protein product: CASSVGALNEKLFF.

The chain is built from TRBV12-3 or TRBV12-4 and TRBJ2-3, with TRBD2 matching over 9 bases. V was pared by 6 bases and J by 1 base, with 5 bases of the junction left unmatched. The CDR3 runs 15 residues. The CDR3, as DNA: TGTGCCAGCAGGTCTAGACTAGCGGGCACAGATACGCAGTATTTT. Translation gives CASRSRLAGTDTQYF.

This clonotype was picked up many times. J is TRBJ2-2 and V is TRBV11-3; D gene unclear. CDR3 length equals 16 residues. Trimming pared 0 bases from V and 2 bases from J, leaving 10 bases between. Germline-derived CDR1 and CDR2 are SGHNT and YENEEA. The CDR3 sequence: CASSLEGLTNTGELFF. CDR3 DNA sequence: TGTGCCAGCAGCTTAGAGGGTTTAACAAACACCGGGGAGCTGTTTTTT.

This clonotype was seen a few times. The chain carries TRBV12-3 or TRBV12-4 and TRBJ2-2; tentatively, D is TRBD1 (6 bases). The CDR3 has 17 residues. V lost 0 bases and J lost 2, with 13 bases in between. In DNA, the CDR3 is TGTGCCAGCAGTTTAGCGCCATCCAGGGGAAACACCGGGGAGCTGTTTTTT. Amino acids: CASSLAPSRGNTGELFF.